The T cell receptor beta chain described here comes from a study of cytomegalovirus exposure and HLA in healthy donors. Study results and caveats: Most TCR sequences showed up rarely, but some public TCRs showed up in many donors.

Concerning this clone: Its antigen is unknown.

Germline CDR1 reads SQVTM; CDR2 reads ANQGSEA. The CDR3 covers 14 residues. V was trimmed by 5 bases and J by 2 bases, leaving 15 bases between them. Sequenced by immunoSEQ multiplex PCR; TCRdb stores in-frame clones only, minus some. This table has 150,000 or so clones, about 86% appearing once. The V gene is TRBV29-1, the J gene TRBJ1-1, with D perhaps TRBD1 (6 bases). Specimen: PBMCs. The TCR originated in a man between 18 and 29 years old in good health and CMV-seropositive. CDR3 nucleotide sequence: TGCAGCGTTTATAAGGGGGGGAGCAACACTGAAGCTTTCTTT. This encodes CSVYKGGSNTEAFF.